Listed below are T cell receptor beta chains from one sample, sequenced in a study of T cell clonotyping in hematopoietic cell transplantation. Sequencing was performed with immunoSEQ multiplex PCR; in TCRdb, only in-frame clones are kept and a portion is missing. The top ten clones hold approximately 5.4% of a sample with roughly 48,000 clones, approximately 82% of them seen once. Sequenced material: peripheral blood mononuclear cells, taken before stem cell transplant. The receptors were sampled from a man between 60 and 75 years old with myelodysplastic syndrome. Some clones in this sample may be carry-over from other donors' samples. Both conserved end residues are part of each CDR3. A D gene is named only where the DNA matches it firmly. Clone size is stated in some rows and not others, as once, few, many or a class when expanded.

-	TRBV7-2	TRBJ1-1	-	TGTGCCAGCAGCTACCGGGGGTCCACTGAAGCTTTCTTT	CASSYRGSTEAFF
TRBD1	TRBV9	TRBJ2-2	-	TGTGCCAGCAGCGCCGTCGGCAGGGGGATTATCGGGGAGCTGTTTTTT	CASSAVGRGIIGELFF
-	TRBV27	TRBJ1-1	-	TGTGCCAGCAGTAATCTGGCCCAGGGGAACACTGAAGCTTTCTTT	CASSNLAQGNTEAFF
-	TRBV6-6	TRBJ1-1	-	TGTGCCAGCAGTTACTCCGCTGAAGCTTTCTTT	CASSYSAEAFF
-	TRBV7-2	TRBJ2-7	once	TGTGCCAGCAGCCGCGACTTTGGGCAGTACTTC	CASSRDFGQYF
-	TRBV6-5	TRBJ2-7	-	TGTGCCAGCAAGGCTACAGGGCAGAACTACGAGCAGTACTTC	CASKATGQNYEQYF
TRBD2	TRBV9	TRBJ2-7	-	TGTGCCAGCAGCGTCGGACTAGCGGAGGGCGAGCAGTACTTC	CASSVGLAEGEQYF
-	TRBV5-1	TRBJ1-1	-	TGCGCCAGCAGCTCTGGGGGGGACACTGAAGCTTTCTTT	CASSSGGDTEAFF
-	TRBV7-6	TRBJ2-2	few	TGTGCCAGCAGCCCTGATACAGGGATGGGGGAGCTGTTTTTT	CASSPDTGMGELFF
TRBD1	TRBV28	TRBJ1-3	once	TGTGCCAGCAGTTTAACGACAGGGTCAGCCACCATATATTTT	CASSLTTGSATIYF
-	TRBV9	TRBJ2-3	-	TGTGCCAGCAGCGTATTTGGGCTAGATACGCAGTATTTT	CASSVFGLDTQYF
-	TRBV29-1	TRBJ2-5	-	TGCAGCGTTGAAGTCAGGGACCGAGAGACCCAGTACTTC	CSVEVRDRETQYF
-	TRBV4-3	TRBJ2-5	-	TGCGCCAGCAGCCCCACCGACCGGAGGCAAGAGACCCAGTACTTC	CASSPTDRRQETQYF
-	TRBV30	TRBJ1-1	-	TGTGCCTGGAGTGTACCTGAGGTGAACACTGAAGCTTTCTTT	CAWSVPEVNTEAFF
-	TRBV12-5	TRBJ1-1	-	TGTGCTAGTGGTTTAGGAGGGGACACTGAAGCTTTCTTT	CASGLGGDTEAFF
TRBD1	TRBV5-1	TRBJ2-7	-	TGCGCCAGCCGGAAAACGGGACAGCTTTACGAGCAGTACTTC	CASRKTGQLYEQYF
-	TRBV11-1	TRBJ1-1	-	TGTGCCAGCAGCCCGTGGGGGACTGAAGCTTTCTTT	CASSPWGTEAFF
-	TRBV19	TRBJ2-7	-	TGTGCCAGTAGTGACGTGACCTACGAGCAGTACTTC	CASSDVTYEQYF
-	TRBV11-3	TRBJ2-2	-	TGTGCCAGCAGCTTATCGGGGAGAGGGGAGCTGTTTTTT	CASSLSGRGELFF
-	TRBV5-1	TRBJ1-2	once	TGCGCCAGCAGCTTGGGGGGCAACTATGGCTACACCTTC	CASSLGGNYGYTF
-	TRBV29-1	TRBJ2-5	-	TGCAGCGTTCGAGGGGTAACAGGTCGGGGCAAAGAGACCCAGTACTTC	CSVRGVTGRGKETQYF
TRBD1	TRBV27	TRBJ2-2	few	TGTGCCAGCAGGCGGGACAGGGGGAACACCGGGGAGCTGTTTTTT	CASRRDRGNTGELFF
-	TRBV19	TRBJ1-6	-	TGTGCCAGTAGGTCTGGGCAGCTTAATTCACCCCTCCACTTT	CASRSGQLNSPLHF
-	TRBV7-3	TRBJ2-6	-	TGTGCCAGCAGCTCAGTCGGCTTAGGTTCTGGGGCCAACGTCCTGACTTTC	CASSSVGLGSGANVLTF
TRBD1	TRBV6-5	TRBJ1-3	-	TGTGCCAGCAGTTACTTGGGACAGGCAGGTCAAACCACCATATATTTT	CASSYLGQAGQTTIYF
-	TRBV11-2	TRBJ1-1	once	TGTGCCAGCAGCCTAGGGGACACTGAAGCTTTCTTT	CASSLGDTEAFF
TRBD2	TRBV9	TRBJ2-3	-	TGTGCCAGCAGCGTAGTTGGTAGCGGGGGGGCTACAGATACGCAGTATTTT	CASSVVGSGGATDTQYF
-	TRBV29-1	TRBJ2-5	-	TGCAGCGTTCAAGGACACCGGGACAAGAAAGAGACCCAGTACTTC	CSVQGHRDKKETQYF
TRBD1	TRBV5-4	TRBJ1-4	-	TGTGCCAGCACCCGAGGGACAGGTCAAAATGAAAAACTGTTTTTT	CASTRGTGQNEKLFF